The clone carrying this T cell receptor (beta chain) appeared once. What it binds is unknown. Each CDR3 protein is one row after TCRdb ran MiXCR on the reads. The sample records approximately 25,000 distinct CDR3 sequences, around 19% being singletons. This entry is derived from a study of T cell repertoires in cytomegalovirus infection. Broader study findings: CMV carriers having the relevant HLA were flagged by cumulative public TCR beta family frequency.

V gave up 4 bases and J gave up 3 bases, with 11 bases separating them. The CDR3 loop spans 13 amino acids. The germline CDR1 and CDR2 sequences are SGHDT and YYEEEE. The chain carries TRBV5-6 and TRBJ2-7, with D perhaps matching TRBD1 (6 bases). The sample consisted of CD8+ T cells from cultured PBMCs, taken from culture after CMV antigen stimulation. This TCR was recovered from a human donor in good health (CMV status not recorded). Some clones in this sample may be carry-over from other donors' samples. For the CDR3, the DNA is TGTGCCAGCAGCACGGGACATTACTACGAGCAGTACTTC. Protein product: CASSTGHYYEQYF.